The present entry profiles one T cell receptor beta chain with its context. The sample originates from a study of blood T cell dynamics during melanoma immunotherapy. Some clones are missing from TCRdb's copy, which holds only in-frame ones; the method was immunoSEQ multiplex PCR. This sample has 15,000 or so clones, with approximately 84% found just once. The CDR3 covers 14 residues. V was shortened by 10 bases and J by 3 bases, with 17 bases between the two germline ends. Germline V gives CDR1 LNHDA, CDR2 SQIVND (reference sequence). The time point here: pre-treatment baseline. One draw preceded checkpoint blockade; another followed its first cycle at week 3.

The TCR sequence derives from a human donor with melanoma. The V gene is TRBV19, the J gene TRBJ2-3; D uncertain. Sequenced here: blood, sampled from a patient treated with checkpoint blockade. Here the CDR3 DNA reads TGTGCCACCAACACCGCTAAGCGTACAGATACGCAGTATTTT. Protein product: CATNTAKRTDTQYF.